The rows below give T cell receptor beta chains drawn from one sample of a study of CD8+ T cells in alopecia areata. The table came from immunoSEQ multiplex PCR; TCRdb's copy has only in-frame clones and leaves some out. The sample yields under 250,000 clones, 50% to 70% seen once. Here the sequenced sample was CD4+ T cells sorted from blood, taken at week 0. Receptor source: a human donor with alopecia areata. The CDR3 runs from the conserved cysteine through the conserved F or W. A D gene is named only where the DNA matches it firmly. Part of the rows lack a size; the others show once, few, many or a class for expanded clones.

v_call,clone_size,d_call,j_call,cdr3_aa,cdr3_nt
TRBV29-1,NA,TRBD1,TRBJ1-1,CSMYRTGGNTEAFF,TGCAGCATGTACCGGACAGGGGGGAACACTGAAGCTTTCTTT
TRBV9,NA,TRBD1,TRBJ1-6,CASSVGTGGSSPLHF,TGTGCCAGCAGCGTAGGGACAGGGGGTAGTTCACCCCTCCACTTT
TRBV30,NA,NA,TRBJ2-1,CACIADNEQFF,TGTGCCTGCATAGCGGACAATGAGCAGTTCTTC
TRBV9,NA,NA,TRBJ1-1,CASSPLLVGTPTEAFF,TGTGCCAGCAGCCCTTTGTTGGTTGGGACACCTACTGAAGCTTTCTTT
TRBV10-3,NA,TRBD1,TRBJ1-2,CAIRSPGQANYGYTF,TGTGCCATTCGAAGTCCGGGACAGGCTAACTATGGCTACACCTTC
TRBV9,NA,NA,TRBJ2-7,CASSVGRGSYEQYF,TGTGCCAGCAGCGTAGGGAGGGGTTCCTACGAGCAGTACTTC
TRBV7-3,few,NA,TRBJ1-1,CASSLGQNTEAFF,TGTGCCAGCAGCTTGGGACAGAACACTGAAGCTTTCTTT
TRBV7-3,few,NA,TRBJ1-1,CASSLTKENTEAFF,TGTGCCAGCAGCTTAACAAAAGAGAACACTGAAGCTTTCTTT
TRBV5-1,NA,TRBD2,TRBJ2-3,CASSLGTSGTTDTQYF,TGCGCCAGCAGCTTGGGGACTAGCGGCACCACAGATACGCAGTATTTT
TRBV15,NA,NA,TRBJ2-3,CATSPLLGNTDTQYF,TGTGCCACCAGCCCCCTTTTGGGGAACACAGATACGCAGTATTTT
TRBV2,NA,NA,TRBJ1-6,CASSGVGGARGNSPLHF,TGTGCCAGCAGTGGAGTCGGGGGAGCTCGGGGTAATTCACCCCTCCACTTT
TRBV5-6,NA,NA,TRBJ2-5,CASSFWGPRGETQYF,TGTGCCAGCAGCTTCTGGGGGCCAAGGGGTGAGACCCAGTACTTC
TRBV4-2,NA,NA,TRBJ2-7,CASSQDLGYEQYF,TGTGCCAGCAGCCAAGATCTAGGCTACGAGCAGTACTTC
TRBV5-1,NA,TRBD2,TRBJ2-5,CASSLGLAGETQYF,TGCGCCAGCAGCTTGGGTCTAGCGGGGGAGACCCAGTACTTC
TRBV2,NA,NA,TRBJ2-5,CASATMQIQETQYF,TGTGCCAGCGCCACAATGCAGATACAAGAGACCCAGTACTTC
TRBV29-1,NA,NA,TRBJ1-4,CSGSATDEKLFF,TGCAGCGGTTCGGCGACGGATGAAAAACTGTTTTTT
TRBV2,NA,TRBD1,TRBJ2-7,CASQGQGSYEQYF,TGTGCCAGCCAAGGACAGGGCTCCTACGAGCAGTACTTC
TRBV30,few,NA,TRBJ1-4,CAWSVRFGVQKSTNEKLFF,TGTGCCTGGAGTGTACGGTTCGGGGTCCAAAAGTCAACTAATGAAAAACTGTTTTTT
TRBV30,NA,NA,TRBJ2-3,CAWSAGSTDTQYF,TGTGCCTGGAGTGCAGGATCCACAGATACGCAGTATTTT
TRBV11-1,NA,TRBD2,TRBJ2-7,CASSKTGTSDYEQYF,TGTGCCAGCAGCAAAACCGGGACTAGCGACTACGAGCAGTACTTC
TRBV7-2,few,NA,TRBJ2-1,CASSIYSYEQFF,TGTGCCAGCAGCATCTACTCATATGAGCAGTTCTTC
TRBV4-1,NA,NA,TRBJ2-3,CASSQGVRADTDTQYF,TGCGCCAGCAGCCAAGGCGTGAGGGCCGACACAGATACGCAGTATTTT
TRBV14,once,NA,TRBJ2-2,CASSQDWGTGELFF,TGTGCCAGCAGCCAAGATTGGGGCACCGGGGAGCTGTTTTTT
TRBV5-1,NA,NA,TRBJ2-3,CASSFSGTDTQYF,TGCGCCAGCAGCTTTAGCGGCACAGATACGCAGTATTTT
TRBV7-9,NA,TRBD1,TRBJ2-2,CASKEQGGTGELFF,TGTGCCAGCAAGGAACAGGGGGGAACCGGGGAGCTGTTTTTT
TRBV6-1,NA,TRBD1,TRBJ2-4,CASSAYGGTGDIQYF,TGTGCCAGCAGTGCATACGGGGGGACAGGGGACATTCAGTACTTC
TRBV7-9,NA,NA,TRBJ1-1,CASSSDRVMNTEAFF,TGTGCCAGCAGCTCGGACAGAGTAATGAACACTGAAGCTTTCTTT
TRBV7-9,few,NA,TRBJ1-4,CASSLDGGAVEKLFF,TGTGCCAGCAGCTTAGACGGGGGAGCGGTTGAAAAACTGTTTTTT
TRBV2,NA,TRBD1,TRBJ1-1,CASSAGQGVGVVEAFF,TGTGCCAGCAGTGCGGGACAGGGAGTAGGTGTTGTTGAAGCTTTCTTT
TRBV5-1,few,NA,TRBJ1-5,CASSLAGNMDQPQHF,TGCGCCAGCAGCTTGGCTGGGAATATGGATCAGCCCCAGCATTTT
TRBV5-6,NA,NA,TRBJ1-1,CASSLGPEAFF,TGTGCCAGCAGCTTGGGGCCAGAAGCTTTCTTT
TRBV9,few,NA,TRBJ1-2,CASSVGPRQLAAYTF,TGTGCCAGCAGCGTAGGGCCCCGACAGTTGGCGGCGTACACCTTC
TRBV5-1,NA,TRBD2,TRBJ2-5,CASSLVSGGPQVETQYF,TGCGCCAGCAGCTTGGTTAGCGGGGGGCCCCAGGTGGAGACCCAGTACTTC
TRBV7-8,NA,NA,TRBJ1-1,CASSLGMNTEAFF,TGTGCCAGCAGCTTAGGGATGAACACTGAAGCTTTCTTT
TRBV18,NA,NA,TRBJ1-1,CASSPLVTTEAFF,TGTGCCAGCTCACCACTAGTCACCACTGAAGCTTTCTTT
TRBV29-1,NA,TRBD1,TRBJ2-2,CSAPGQGETGELFF,TGCAGCGCTCCGGGACAGGGAGAGACCGGGGAGCTGTTTTTT
TRBV5-4,NA,TRBD1,TRBJ2-4,CASSGTGTGVVNIQYF,TGTGCCAGCAGCGGAACCGGGACAGGGGTTGTAAACATTCAGTACTTC
TRBV2,many,NA,TRBJ1-1,CASLPQGMVNTEAFF,TGTGCCAGCCTACCCCAGGGAATGGTGAACACTGAAGCTTTCTTT
TRBV28,once,TRBD1,TRBJ2-7,CASSPGGNEQYF,TGTGCCAGCAGTCCAGGGGGCAACGAGCAGTACTTC
TRBV6-5,few,TRBD1,TRBJ1-5,CASSQQGAGQPQHF,TGTGCCAGCAGTCAACAGGGGGCAGGTCAGCCCCAGCATTTT
TRBV25-1,NA,TRBD2,TRBJ2-1,CASSDLLGGSIRNEQFF,TGTGCCAGCAGTGATCTCCTGGGCGGGAGCATTCGCAATGAGCAGTTCTTC